Presented here are 32 T cell receptor beta chains from one specimen sequenced in a study of T cells in Graves' hyperthyroidism and ophthalmopathy. The investigators amplified TCR beta CDR3 regions from RNA transcripts. TCR CDR3 regions were first amplified by RT-PCR with HTBI primers. Via MiXCR, TCRdb re-called the multiplex PCR reads, giving one row per CDR3 protein. The table shows about 610,000 distinct CDR3 sequences, with 16% occurring only once. Sequencing was done on a sample of blood. The receptors stem from a woman aged 40-49 years with Graves' ophthalmopathy.

This clonotype was counted at least ten times. The chain carries TRBV5-6 and TRBJ2-3, with D perhaps TRBD2 (6 bases). The V and J ends lost 2 bases and 5 bases respectively, with 18 bases between them. The CDR3 covers 16 residues. The germline gives CDR1 SGHDT, CDR2 YYEEEE. The CDR3 reads CASSFWASALRDTQYF. In DNA form, the CDR3 reads TGTGCCAGCAGCTTCTGGGCTAGCGCACTACGAGATACGCAGTATTTT.

This clonotype was seen ten or more times. The genes are TRBV6-2 or TRBV6-3 and TRBJ2-7; TRBD1 aligns across 7 bases. In germline, CDR1 is MNHEY, CDR2 SVGEGT. The J segment lost 3 bases and the V segment lost 5 bases, leaving 13 bases of the junction unmatched. The CDR3 sequence is 16 residues long. The CDR3 loop is CASSTGVSVLSYEQYF. The CDR3 DNA reads TGTGCCAGCAGTACAGGGGTTTCTGTTCTTAGCTACGAGCAGTACTTC.

This clonotype was recorded at least ten times. The V and J genes are TRBV27 and TRBJ2-1, with D perhaps TRBD2 (6 bases). The CDR3 length is 17 residues. V lost 4 bases to trimming and J lost 0 bases, with 16 bases between them. The germline CDR1 and CDR2 sequences are MNHEY and SMNVEV (reference sequence). CDR3 amino acids: CASSSAGMAHSYNEQFF. Here the CDR3 DNA reads TGTGCCAGCAGTTCCGCGGGGATGGCCCACTCCTACAATGAGCAGTTCTTC.

This clonotype has just a few counts. For the CDR3, the DNA is TGTGCCAGCAGCCCACCGACTAGCGCCCTGTTCGGGACAGATACGCAGTATTTT. Encoded protein: CASSPPTSALFGTDTQYF. The chain carries TRBV5-6 and TRBJ2-3; 8 bases are shared with TRBD2. The CDR3 totals 18 residues. Trimming cost V 4 bases and J 3 bases; bases outside gene matches: 16. Germline loops: CDR1 SGHDT, CDR2 YYEEEE.

This clonotype was seen a handful of times. This rearrangement joins TRBV6-1 to TRBJ1-2; D gene unclear. Germline V gene lookup returns CDR1 MNHNS and CDR2 SASEGT. This CDR3 comprises 14 residues. Trimming took off 8 bases at V and 0 bases at J, with 13 bases between the two ends. Here the CDR3 reads CASQNHGTNYGYTF. The CDR3 DNA sequence: TGTGCCAGCCAGAACCACGGCACTAACTATGGCTACACCTTC.

This chain connects TRBV18 to TRBJ2-2; no reliable D call. The CDR3 contains 16 residues. Germline V gene lookup returns CDR1 KGHSH and CDR2 LQKENI. The V gene lost 5 bases and the J gene lost 0 bases, with 13 bases spanning the gap. The CDR3 sequence: CASSNYQQSNTGELFF. CDR3 coding DNA: TGTGCCAGCTCAAATTACCAGCAATCGAACACCGGGGAGCTGTTTTTT.

This chain joins TRBV5-8 and TRBJ2-3; D tentatively reads TRBD1 or TRBD2 (6 bases each). Germline CDR1 is SGHTS and CDR2 is YDEGEE. V was pared by 3 bases and J by 5 bases, with 19 bases between. The CDR3 totals 16 residues. The CDR3 nucleotides are TGTGCCAGCAGCTCGAGAGGGGGGCCCCCGGGAGATACGCAGTATTTT. Translated, it gives CASSSRGGPPGDTQYF.

This clonotype was counted at least ten times. The J gene is TRBJ2-7, the V gene TRBV12-3 or TRBV12-4; 8 positions agree with TRBD2. Trimming at V came to 1 base and at J to 1 base, leaving 6 bases not matched to a gene. This CDR3 region has 16 residues. The CDR3 coding sequence is TGTGCCAGCAGTTTAGTTTTAGCGGGGCTATCCTACGAGCAGTACTTC. The encoded protein is CASSLVLAGLSYEQYF.

This clonotype was seen a handful of times. The CDR3 nucleotides read TGTGCCAGCAGCTTAGTCGGGACTAGCGGGGTGGATACGCAGTATTTT. This sequence encodes CASSLVGTSGVDTQYF. V is TRBV7-2 and J is TRBJ2-3; TRBD2 agrees at 13 bases. J gave up 6 bases and V 1 base, and 4 bases lay outside the gene matches. The CDR3 consists of 16 residues. The germline V gene has CDR1 SGHTA and CDR2 FQGNSA.

This chain links TRBV5-1 with TRBJ2-1; possible D gene TRBD2, 5 bases. The germline CDR1 and CDR2 sequences are SGHRS and YFSETQ. V gave up 4 bases and J gave up 5 bases, with 16 bases separating them. The CDR3 contains 15 residues. The CDR3 sequence: CASSPNGVGNNEQFF. CDR3 sequence (DNA): TGCGCCAGCAGCCCCAACGGGGTCGGGAACAATGAGCAGTTCTTC. Full variable domain (remainder filled in from reference TRBV5-1 and TRBJ2-1): KAGVTQTPRYLIKTRGQQVTLSCSPISGHRSVSWYQQTPGQGLQFLFEYFSETQRNKGNFPGRFSGRQFSNSRSEMNVSTLELGDSALYLCASSPNGVGNNEQFFGPGTRLTVL.

CDR3 in amino acids: CSAPTRGARGDEYGYTF. The CDR3 DNA reads as TGCAGTGCCCCGACGAGGGGGGCCAGGGGCGATGAGTATGGCTACACCTTC. This rearrangement joins TRBV20-1 to TRBJ1-2; TRBD1 might be the D (6 bases). The CDR3 has 17 residues. Trimming pared 6 bases from V and 5 bases from J, leaving 28 bases between. Germline V gives CDR1 DFQATT, CDR2 SNEGSKA (reference sequence).

This clonotype was counted between two and nine times. The chain employs TRBV27 and TRBJ2-3; D uncertain. The germline CDR1 and CDR2 sequences are MNHEY and SMNVEV (reference sequence). The V end was cut by 5 bases, the J end by 0 bases, with 12 bases between. The CDR3 has 15 amino acids. This chain's CDR3 is CASSPTGHSTDTQYF. CDR3 nucleotides: TGTGCCAGCAGTCCCACCGGCCATAGCACAGATACGCAGTATTTT.

This clonotype was seen repeatedly, ten times or more. The chain is built from TRBV5-1 and TRBJ2-1; D unresolved. Germline values: CDR1 SGHRS, CDR2 YFSETQ. This CDR3 is built from 15 residues. The V end lost 0 bases, the J end lost 0 bases, and 7 bases lay between the germline ends. In DNA form, the CDR3 reads TGCGCCAGCAGCTTGGCCGAGAACTCCTACAATGAGCAGTTCTTC. It is translated as CASSLAENSYNEQFF.

This clonotype appeared many times. The chain employs TRBV6-2 or TRBV6-3 and TRBJ1-5; D call uncertain. CDR1 is MNHEY, CDR2 SVGEGT, per germline. V was clipped by 8 bases and J by 1 base, with 9 bases between them. CDR3 size: 13 residues. CDR3 in amino acids: CASRTASNQPQHF. DNA of the CDR3: TGTGCCAGCCGGACGGCGAGCAATCAGCCCCAGCATTTT.

This clonotype occurred many times. CDR3 bases: TGTGCCAGCAGCCAAGAGCTTCTACGTGGAGATACGCAGTATTTT. Translated: CASSQELLRGDTQYF. The chain joins TRBV3-1 to TRBJ2-3; D is ambiguous. Trimming removed 0 bases from V and 5 bases from J, with 12 bases in between. Germline-derived CDR1 and CDR2 are LGHDT and YNNKEL (reference sequence). This CDR3 comprises 15 residues.

This clonotype showed up many times. The genes are TRBV3-1 and TRBJ2-6; D ambiguous. CDR3 length: 15 amino acids. The germline CDR1 and CDR2 sequences are LGHDT and YNNKEL (reference sequence). V lost 2 bases and J lost 0, with 5 bases in between. The CDR3 reads CASSQSNSGANVLTF. For the CDR3, the DNA is TGTGCCAGCAGCCAATCGAACTCTGGGGCCAACGTCCTGACTTTC.

V and J are TRBV2 and TRBJ2-2, with 8 bases identical to TRBD2. The CDR3 has 14 residues. V lost 6 bases to trimming and J lost 3 bases; unmatched junction nucleotides: 3. Germline CDR1 and CDR2: SNHLY and FYNNEI. CDR3 DNA: TGTGCCAGCAGGGTAGCGGGGTACACCGGGGAGCTGTTTTTT. This encodes CASRVAGYTGELFF.

This clonotype was counted many times. This chain links TRBV2 with TRBJ2-3; D possibly corresponds to TRBD2 (6 bases). This CDR3 is 14 amino acids long. Germline values: CDR1 SNHLY, CDR2 FYNNEI. The V end lost 0 bases, the J end lost 3 bases, and 7 bases lay between the germline ends. The CDR3 bases are TGTGCCAGCAGTGAAGCGGGAGGAACAGATACGCAGTATTTT. Protein sequence: CASSEAGGTDTQYF.

This clonotype was seen at least ten times. The chain links TRBV6-1 to TRBJ1-1; 8 bases are a match to TRBD1. Germline-derived CDR1 and CDR2 are MNHNS and SASEGT. CDR3 length: 16 residues. With V trimmed by 7 bases and J by 1 base, 11 bases remained unmatched. This CDR3 reads CASIKGTGRRNTEAFF. CDR3 in DNA: TGTGCCAGCATAAAAGGGACAGGCAGACGGAACACTGAAGCTTTCTTT.

This rearrangement joins TRBV27 to TRBJ1-4, with D hard to call. Trimming stripped 3 bases from V and 8 bases from J, with 13 bases between. The germline V gene encodes CDR1 MNHEY and CDR2 SMNVEV (reference sequence). The CDR3 totals 14 residues. The CDR3 nucleotides read TGTGCCAGCAGTTTCGGGGTGTCGGAGGAAAAACTGTTTTTT. Protein sequence: CASSFGVSEEKLFF.

This clonotype came up a few times. The chain uses TRBV6-1 and TRBJ2-1, with D possibly TRBD1 on 6 matching bases. Germline V gene lookup returns CDR1 MNHNS and CDR2 SASEGT. The CDR3 consists of 13 residues. Trimming cost V 4 bases and J 5 bases, with 9 bases left between them. CDR3 residues: CASSVHRDNEQFF. The CDR3 DNA follows: TGTGCCAGCAGTGTTCACAGGGACAATGAGCAGTTCTTC.

This clonotype showed up just a few times. At one end the junction does not follow the germline gene, possibly because of a read error. V is TRBV11-2 and J is TRBJ2-3; weak D call: TRBD2 (5 bases). This CDR3 is built from 15 residues. CDR1 is SGHAT, CDR2 FQNNGV, per germline. The CDR3 DNA follows: TGTGCCAGCAGCTTAGATTGGGGAGCCACAGATACGCAGTGTTTT. It codes for CASSLDWGATDTQCF. The full variable domain, completed using reference TRBV11-2 and TRBJ2-3, is EAGVAQSPRYKIIEKRQSVAFWCNPISGHATLYWYQQILGQGPKLLIQFQNNGVVDDSQLPKDRFSAERLKGVDSTLKIQPAKLEDSAVYLCASSLDWGATDTQCFGPGTRLTVL.

This clonotype was detected ten times or more. The V and J genes are TRBV3-1 and TRBJ2-1; TRBD1 matches at 10 bases. CDR1 LGHDT and CDR2 YNNKEL come from the germline V gene (reference sequence). This CDR3 has 15 amino acids. J lost 4 bases, V lost 5 bases, and 5 bases had no gene match. The CDR3 sequence is CASSVRTGGYNEQFF. The CDR3 DNA follows: TGTGCCAGCAGCGTCCGGACAGGGGGGTACAATGAGCAGTTCTTC.

CDR3 residues: CSAREHPTGEKLFF. CDR3 nucleotide sequence: TGCAGTGCTAGGGAACATCCCACGGGTGAAAAACTGTTTTTT. The rearrangement uses TRBV20-1 and TRBJ1-4; D gene unclear. Germline-derived CDR1 and CDR2 are DFQATT and SNEGSKA (reference sequence). CDR3 length equals 14 residues. Between the trimmed V and J ends, which lost 3 bases and 7 bases, there was a span of 15 bases.

This clonotype has at least ten counts. The V call is TRBV28, the J call TRBJ2-1; weak D call: TRBD2 (6 bases). Trimming cost V 3 bases and J 7 bases, with 13 bases left between them. This CDR3 contains 14 residues. CDR1 is MDHEN, CDR2 SYDVKM, per germline. The CDR3 nucleotides are TGTGCCAGCAGTTTGGGGGGTTCCAGGAATGAGCAGTTCTTC. It yields the protein CASSLGGSRNEQFF.

This clonotype was seen many times. The rearrangement links TRBV2 to TRBJ2-7, with TRBD2 matching 7 bases. The CDR3 has 15 amino acids. The germline CDR1 and CDR2 sequences are SNHLY and FYNNEI. V was pared by 6 bases and J by 4 bases, with 12 bases of the junction left unmatched. CDR3 protein: CASRSSGGTQYEQYF. The CDR3 nucleotides read TGTGCCAGCAGGTCTAGCGGTGGAACTCAATACGAGCAGTACTTC.

This clonotype was detected many times. This chain links TRBV20-1 with TRBJ2-3, with a weak D call TRBD2 (6 bases). The CDR3 runs to 17 residues. Trimming left V 0 bases short and J 1 base short, with 17 bases between. Germline CDR1 is DFQATT and CDR2 is SNEGSKA (reference sequence). CDR3 amino acids: CSARDEGRRGRTDTQYF. The CDR3 coding sequence is TGCAGTGCTAGAGATGAGGGGCGGAGGGGACGCACAGATACGCAGTATTTT.

The sample holds a few counts of this clonotype. The DNA of the CDR3 is TGTGCCAGCAGTTTACTAGTCCGGTCCTCCTACAATGAGCAGTTCTTC. Amino acids: CASSLLVRSSYNEQFF. This chain links TRBV6-5 with TRBJ2-1; maybe TRBD2 (5 bases). The CDR3 loop spans 16 amino acids. The V gene lost 4 bases and the J gene lost 0 bases, with 13 bases spanning the gap. Germline CDR1 and CDR2: MNHEY and SVGAGI.

About this clonotype itself: This could be a read error, since a much larger clone is one nucleotide away. The chain joins TRBV2 to TRBJ1-1; TRBD1 is a possible D gene (6 bases). CDR3 size: 14 residues. Germline assignment: CDR1 SNHLY and CDR2 FYNNEI. Written as DNA, the CDR3 is TGTGCCAGCAGTGTGGGCAGGGGTGGCACTGGAGCTTTCTTT. Protein product: CASSVGRGGTGAFF.

The rearrangement uses TRBV4-1 and TRBJ2-3; 8 bases map to TRBD2. The length of the CDR3 is 20 residues. V lost 1 base and J lost 2; bases outside the gene matches: 17. The germline V gene encodes CDR1 MGHRA and CDR2 YSYEKL. DNA of the CDR3: TGCGCCAGCAGCCAAGTACTCCCGCTCTTTACTAGCGGAACCACAGATACGCAGTATTTT. Translation: CASSQVLPLFTSGTTDTQYF.

The chain links TRBV27 to TRBJ1-2, with 8 bases lining up with TRBD1. CDR3 size: 13 residues. J was trimmed by 7 bases and V by 5 bases; bases with no gene match: 6. The germline CDR1 and CDR2 sequences are MNHEY and SMNVEV (reference sequence). The chain's CDR3 is CASSDRTGFGYTF. CDR3 bases: TGTGCCAGCAGTGATCGGACAGGGTTTGGCTACACCTTC.

The table lists this clonotype with many counts. The chain links TRBV6-1 to TRBJ2-3, with D possibly matching TRBD2 (5 bases). From germline, CDR1 is MNHNS and CDR2 SASEGT. V was clipped by 6 bases and J by 1 base, with 17 bases between them. CDR3 length: 16 residues. CDR3 in DNA: TGTGCCAGCAGGCGGGCCTCCGGCGGCCGCACAGATACGCAGTATTTT. Protein product: CASRRASGGRTDTQYF.